These 15 T cell receptor beta chains were sequenced from one sample in a study of cytomegalovirus exposure and HLA in healthy donors. 13 Jbeta primers and 60 Vbeta primers were used for the PCR. This table comes from immunoSEQ multiplex PCR, and its TCRdb copy is limited to in-frame clones, with some not included. The data contain more than 85,000 clones, about 83% of them singletons. Sequenced material: PBMCs. The receptors shown here come from a man younger than 35 in good health and CMV-seronegative.

V and J are TRBV30 and TRBJ2-1, with 7 bases aligning to TRBD2. After removal of 4 bases from V and 7 bases from J, the junction contained 13 bases not matched to a gene. Looked up from germline, CDR1 is GTSNPN and CDR2 is SVGIG (reference sequence). There are 15 residues in the CDR3. The CDR3 DNA is TGTGCCTGGAAGGTATGGGAGGGCAAAAGAAATGAGCAGTTCTTC. It specifies CAWKVWEGKRNEQFF. The full variable domain, completed using reference TRBV30 and TRBJ2-1, is SQTIHQWPATLVQPVGSPLSLECTVEGTSNPNLYWYRQAAGRGLQLLFYSVGIGQISSEVPQNLSASRPQDRQFILSSKKLLLSDSGFYLCAWKVWEGKRNEQFFGPGTRLTVL.

The V gene is TRBV11-3, the J gene TRBJ2-2, with TRBD1 matching over 10 bases. J lost 5 bases, V lost 1 base, and 7 bases had no gene match. Germline CDR1 is SGHNT and CDR2 is YENEEA. The CDR3 totals 17 residues. The CDR3 here is CASSLGDRGLDTGELFF. The CDR3 bases are TGTGCCAGCAGCTTAGGAGACAGGGGGCTCGATACCGGGGAGCTGTTTTTT. Variable domain in full (rest from reference TRBV11-3 and TRBJ2-2): EAGVVQSPRYKIIEKKQPVAFWCNPISGHNTLYWYLQNLGQGPELLIRYENEEAVDDSQLPKDRFSAERLKGVDSTLKIQPAELGDSAVYLCASSLGDRGLDTGELFFGEGSRLTVL.

The genes are TRBV5-6 and TRBJ1-1; 8 bases align to TRBD1. V was clipped by 3 bases and J by 4 bases; unmatched bases: 8. The CDR3 extends over 15 amino acids. The germline V gene has CDR1 SGHDT and CDR2 YYEEEE. CDR3 in DNA: TGTGCCAGCAGCTCGTCCCTACAGGGGGGCACTGAAGCTTTCTTT. It specifies CASSSSLQGGTEAFF.

This clone turned up a few times. V usage is TRBV5-1 and J usage is TRBJ1-1; 9 positions match TRBD1. Per the germline V gene, CDR1 is SGHRS and CDR2 is YFSETQ. V gave up 4 bases and J gave up 8 bases; unmatched junction bases: 6. This CDR3 contains 13 residues. The CDR3 coding sequence is TGCGCCAGCAGCGGTAGCACAGGGGGCGAAGCTTTCTTT. Residues: CASSGSTGGEAFF.

The J gene is TRBJ2-5, the V gene TRBV27, with 12 bases fitting TRBD2. The CDR3 is 15 residues long. Germline V gene lookup returns CDR1 MNHEY and CDR2 SMNVEV (reference sequence). The trim removed 8 bases at V and 4 bases at J, leaving 8 bases unmatched. Here the CDR3 DNA reads TGTGCCAGCTCCGAGACTAGCGGGAGAAGAGAGACCCAGTACTTC. It encodes CASSETSGRRETQYF.

V gene TRBV12-5 combines with J gene TRBJ1-5; D is ambiguous. V dropped 3 bases and J dropped 5 bases, with 8 bases sitting between them. Germline loops: CDR1 LGHNT, CDR2 FRNRAP. The length of the CDR3 is 13 residues. CDR3 bases: TGTGCTAGTGGTTTCAAGGGAGATCAGCCCCAGCATTTT. It encodes CASGFKGDQPQHF.

The chain employs TRBV7-7 and TRBJ2-5, with 11 positions matching TRBD2. CDR3 length: 14 residues. Germline CDR1 and CDR2: SSHAT and FNYEAQ (reference sequence). The J segment lost 5 bases and the V segment lost 4 bases, leaving 3 bases of the junction unmatched. CDR3 region: CASSWGLAEETQYF. The CDR3 DNA sequence: TGTGCCAGCAGCTGGGGACTAGCGGAGGAGACCCAGTACTTC.

This clone showed up just once. The gene calls are TRBV10-3 and TRBJ1-2, with 7 bases aligning to TRBD1. V lost 6 bases and J lost 2; bases outside the gene matches: 3. Germline CDR1 and CDR2: ENHRY and SYGVKD. The CDR3 is made up of 13 amino acids. In DNA, the CDR3 is TGTGCCATCAGAGGGGACAGAAACTATGGCTACACCTTC. Translated, it gives CAIRGDRNYGYTF.

In its sample, this clone was seen a few times. V gene TRBV6-5 combines with J gene TRBJ1-1; 7 nucleotides match TRBD1. Germline lookup yields CDR1 MNHEY and CDR2 SVGAGI. The length of the CDR3 is 13 residues. V gave up 2 bases and J gave up 11 bases; unmatched junction bases: 8. The CDR3 DNA follows: TGTGCCAGCAGTTACCAACCAGACAGGGTGGCTTTCTTT. Its protein product is CASSYQPDRVAFF.

This chain uses TRBV29-1 with TRBJ1-2; 7 nucleotides match TRBD1. From germline, CDR1 is SQVTM and CDR2 ANQGSEA. Trimming removed 4 bases from V and 0 bases from J; junction bases left unmatched: 2. The CDR3 contains 13 residues. CDR3 amino acids: CSVGDRANYGYTF. The DNA for the CDR3 is TGCAGCGTTGGGGACAGAGCTAACTATGGCTACACCTTC.

The V call is TRBV9, the J call TRBJ1-3, with 8 bases fitting TRBD1. This CDR3 is built from 16 residues. Per the germline V gene, CDR1 is SGDLS and CDR2 is YYNGEE. The V segment lost 4 bases and the J segment 0 bases; nucleotides outside the gene matches: 6. Here the CDR3 DNA reads TGTGCCAGCAGCCCGCAGGGGGCCTACTCTGGAAACACCATATATTTT. It yields the protein CASSPQGAYSGNTIYF. The full variable domain, rest sourced from reference TRBV9 and TRBJ1-3, is DSGVTQTPKHLITATGQRVTLRCSPRSGDLSVYWYQQSLDQGLQFLIQYYNGEERAKGNILERFSAQQFPDLHSELNLSSLELGDSALYFCASSPQGAYSGNTIYFGEGSWLTVV.

The J gene is TRBJ2-2, the V gene TRBV11-3; maybe TRBD2 (6 bases). Trimming took off 2 bases at V and 0 bases at J, with 13 bases between the two ends. The CDR3 runs to 17 residues. Per the germline V gene, CDR1 is SGHNT and CDR2 is YENEEA. CDR3 DNA: TGTGCCAGCAGCTTAAAAACTGGCGGGGCGAACACCGGGGAGCTGTTTTTT. This gives the protein CASSLKTGGANTGELFF.

The chain links TRBV7-9 to TRBJ2-3; 12 bases are a match to TRBD2. The CDR3 sequence is 16 residues long. Germline V gene data show CDR1 as SEHNR and CDR2 as FQNEAQ (reference sequence). The ends lost 5 bases at V and 4 bases at J; junction bases unmatched: 7. The CDR3 nucleotides are TGTGCCAGCAGCCCAAGGACTAGCGGGACCGCAGATACGCAGTATTTT. Its protein product is CASSPRTSGTADTQYF. Full variable domain (missing parts from reference TRBV7-9 and TRBJ2-3): DTGVSQNPRHKITKRGQNVTFRCDPISEHNRLYWYRQTLGQGPEFLTYFQNEAQLEKSRLLSDRFSAERPKGSFSTLEIQRTEQGDSAMYLCASSPRTSGTADTQYFGPGTRLTVL.

The chain couples TRBV30 to TRBJ1-2; TRBD1 is a possible D gene (5 bases). The CDR3 extends over 13 amino acids. The germline V and J ends were trimmed by 8 bases and 4 bases, with 17 bases remaining between them. The V gene's germline CDR1 is GTSNPN and CDR2 SVGIG (reference sequence). CDR3 loop: CAGLGQQGYGYTF. Here the CDR3 DNA reads TGTGCCGGTCTGGGGCAGCAGGGCTATGGCTACACCTTC.

This clone was detected only a few times. The chain joins TRBV6-6 to TRBJ2-5; no firm D call. Trimming left V 0 bases short and J 0 bases short, with 5 bases between. The CDR3 is 14 residues long. CDR1 is MNHNY, CDR2 SVGAGI, per germline (reference sequence). CDR3 residues: CASSYSLYQETQYF. As DNA, the CDR3 is TGTGCCAGCAGTTACTCCTTGTACCAAGAGACCCAGTACTTC.